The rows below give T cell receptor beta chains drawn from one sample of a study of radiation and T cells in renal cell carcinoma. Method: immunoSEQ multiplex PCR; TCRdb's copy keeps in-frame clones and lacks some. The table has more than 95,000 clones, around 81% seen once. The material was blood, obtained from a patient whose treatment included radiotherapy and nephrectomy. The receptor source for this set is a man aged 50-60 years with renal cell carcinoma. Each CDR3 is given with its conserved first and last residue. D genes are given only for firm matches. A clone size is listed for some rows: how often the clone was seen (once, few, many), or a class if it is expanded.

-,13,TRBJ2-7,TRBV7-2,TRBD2,CASSLGTSGALYF,TGTGCCAGCAGCTTGGGGACTAGCGGGGCCCTGTACTTC
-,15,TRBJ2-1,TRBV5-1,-,CASSSTLTSTDEQFF,TGCGCCAGCAGCTCCACGCTGACTAGTACCGATGAGCAGTTCTTC
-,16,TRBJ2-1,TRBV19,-,CASSILGLMGGGPQFF,TGTGCCAGTAGTATTCTCGGACTGATGGGGGGTGGGCCTCAGTTCTTC
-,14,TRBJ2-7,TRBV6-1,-,CASSPRLTAYEQYF,TGTGCCAGCAGTCCCCGACTGACAGCCTACGAGCAGTACTTC
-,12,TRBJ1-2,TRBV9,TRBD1,CASSGQGRGYTF,TGTGCCAGCAGCGGACAGGGTAGGGGCTACACCTTC
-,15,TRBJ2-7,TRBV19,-,CASRRKGGEVYEQYF,TGTGCCAGCAGACGAAAGGGGGGAGAGGTCTACGAGCAGTACTTC
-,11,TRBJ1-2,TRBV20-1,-,CSAISAYGYTF,TGCAGTGCTATTTCTGCTTATGGCTACACCTTC
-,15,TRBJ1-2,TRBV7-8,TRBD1,CASSPTGGAAYGYTF,TGTGCCAGCAGCCCCACAGGGGGCGCTGCCTATGGCTACACCTTC
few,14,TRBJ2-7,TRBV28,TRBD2,CASKLAGLAREQYF,TGTGCCAGTAAATTGGCGGGACTAGCACGTGAGCAGTACTTC
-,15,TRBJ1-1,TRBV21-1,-,CASSKGPFRRAEAFF,TGTGCCAGCAGCAAAGGGCCTTTTAGACGTGCTGAAGCTTTCTTT
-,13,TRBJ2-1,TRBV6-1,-,CASNHGVLDEQFF,TGTGCCAGCAATCACGGAGTTCTAGATGAGCAGTTCTTC
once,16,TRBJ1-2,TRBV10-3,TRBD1,CAISGKQGASNYGYTF,TGTGCCATCAGTGGAAAACAGGGGGCGTCTAACTATGGCTACACCTTC
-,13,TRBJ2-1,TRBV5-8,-,CASSFGQNNEQFF,TGTGCCAGCAGCTTTGGACAGAACAATGAGCAGTTCTTC
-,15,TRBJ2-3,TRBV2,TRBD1,CASSPQGAGTDTQYF,TGTGCCAGCAGTCCCCAGGGGGCTGGCACAGATACGCAGTATTTT
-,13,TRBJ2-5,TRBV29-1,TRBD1,CSDRTGAKETQYF,TGCAGCGATAGGACAGGGGCGAAGGAGACCCAGTACTTC
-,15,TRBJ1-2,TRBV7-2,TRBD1,CASSLLGQGNYGYTF,TGTGCCAGCAGCTTATTGGGACAGGGGAACTATGGCTACACCTTC
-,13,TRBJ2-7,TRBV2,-,CASGPEPFYEQYF,TGTGCCAGCGGGCCGGAGCCCTTCTACGAGCAGTACTTC
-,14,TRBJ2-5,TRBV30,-,CAWSVQGGGETQYF,TGTGCCTGGAGTGTACAGGGAGGAGGGGAGACCCAGTACTTC
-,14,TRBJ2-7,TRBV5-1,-,CASSSGTPGPEQYF,TGCGCCAGCAGCTCCGGGACTCCTGGGCCCGAGCAGTACTTC
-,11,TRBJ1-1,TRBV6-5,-,CASSYSGGAFF,TGTGCCAGCAGTTACTCGGGTGGAGCTTTCTTT
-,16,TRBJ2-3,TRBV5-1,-,CASSFLGSESTDTQYF,TGCGCCAGCAGCTTCCTGGGTTCAGAATCGACAGATACGCAGTATTTT
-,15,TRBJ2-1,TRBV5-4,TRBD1,CASSLGQGVYNEQFF,TGTGCCAGCAGCTTAGGACAGGGTGTGTACAATGAGCAGTTCTTC
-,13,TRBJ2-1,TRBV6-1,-,CASATGEWNEQFF,TGTGCCAGCGCCACCGGGGAATGGAATGAGCAGTTCTTC
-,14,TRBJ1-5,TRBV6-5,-,CASSYAGYHQPQHF,TGTGCCAGCAGTTACGCGGGGTATCATCAGCCCCAGCATTTT
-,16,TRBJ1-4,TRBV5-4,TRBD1,CASSFRTGGANEKLFF,TGTGCCAGCAGCTTTCGGACAGGGGGGGCTAATGAAAAACTGTTTTTT
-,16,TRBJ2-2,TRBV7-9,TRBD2,CASSSRLAGEAGELFF,TGTGCCAGCAGCTCCCGACTAGCGGGGGAAGCCGGGGAGCTGTTTTTT
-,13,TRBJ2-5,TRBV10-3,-,CAISVAGEETQYF,TGTGCCATCAGTGTTGCTGGAGAAGAGACCCAGTACTTC
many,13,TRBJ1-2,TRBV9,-,CASRQLDSYGYTF,TGTGCCAGCAGACAATTGGACAGCTATGGCTACACCTTC
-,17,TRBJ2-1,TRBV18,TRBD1,CASSPGTGKALQSEQFF,TGTGCCAGCTCACCTGGGACAGGGAAGGCACTACAATCTGAGCAGTTCTTC
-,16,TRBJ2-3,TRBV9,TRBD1,CASSSGTGGWEDTQYF,TGTGCCAGCAGCTCCGGAACAGGGGGCTGGGAAGATACGCAGTATTTT
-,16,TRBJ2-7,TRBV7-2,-,CASSLASSGGNYEQYF,TGTGCCAGCAGCTTAGCTTCCTCGGGCGGGAACTACGAGCAGTACTTC
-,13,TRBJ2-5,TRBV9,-,CASSSHGEETQYF,TGTGCCAGCAGCTCACATGGAGAAGAGACCCAGTACTTC
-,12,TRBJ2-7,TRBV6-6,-,CASSYGGSEQYF,TGTGCCAGCAGTTACGGGGGGTCCGAGCAGTACTTC
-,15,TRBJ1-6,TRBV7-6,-,CASSWGRSEASPLHF,TGTGCCAGCAGTTGGGGACGGAGCGAAGCTTCACCCCTCCACTTT
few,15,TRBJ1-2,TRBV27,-,CASSLMGPTYGGYTF,TGTGCCAGCAGTTTGATGGGGCCCACGTACGGAGGCTACACCTTC
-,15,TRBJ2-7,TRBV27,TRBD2,CASSLRGGSSYEQYF,TGTGCCAGCAGTTTGCGGGGGGGAAGCTCCTACGAGCAGTACTTC
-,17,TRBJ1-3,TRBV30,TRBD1,CAWSPGTGPMLGNTIYF,TGTGCCTGGAGTCCCGGGACAGGTCCTATGTTGGGAAACACCATATATTTT
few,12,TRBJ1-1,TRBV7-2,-,CASSPRFREAFF,TGTGCCAGCAGCCCCAGGTTCAGGGAAGCTTTCTTT
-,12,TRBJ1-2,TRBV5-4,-,CASSQRQYGYTF,TGTGCCAGCAGCCAAAGACAGTATGGCTACACCTTC
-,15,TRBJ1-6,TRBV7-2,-,CASSWPGGGNSPLHF,TGTGCCAGCAGCTGGCCCGGGGGGGGGAATTCACCCCTCCACTTT
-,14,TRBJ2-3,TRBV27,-,CASRLGFGTDTQYF,TGTGCCAGCAGGCTGGGGTTTGGTACAGATACGCAGTATTTT
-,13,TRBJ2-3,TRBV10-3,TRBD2,CAIRREGLNTQYF,TGTGCCATCAGGCGGGAGGGTTTGAATACGCAGTATTTT
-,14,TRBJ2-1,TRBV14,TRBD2,CASRARGVGNEQFF,TGTGCCAGCAGGGCTCGGGGGGTTGGGAATGAGCAGTTCTTC
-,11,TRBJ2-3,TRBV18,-,CASSPADTQYF,TGTGCCAGCTCACCCGCGGATACGCAGTATTTT
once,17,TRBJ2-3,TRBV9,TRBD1,CASSVTGDVGNTDTQYF,TGTGCCAGCAGCGTGACAGGGGATGTGGGTAACACAGATACGCAGTATTTT
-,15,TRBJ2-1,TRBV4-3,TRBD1,CASSQGTDPYNEQFF,TGCGCCAGCAGCCAGGGGACAGACCCTTACAATGAGCAGTTCTTC
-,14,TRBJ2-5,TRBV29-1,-,CSVEDGQSRETQYF,TGCAGCGTTGAAGATGGCCAGTCACGGGAGACCCAGTACTTC
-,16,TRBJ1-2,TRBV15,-,CATSRDIQDVAYGYTF,TGTGCCACCAGCAGAGATATCCAGGACGTCGCCTATGGCTACACCTTC
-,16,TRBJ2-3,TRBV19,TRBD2,CASSILASGTPDTQYF,TGTGCCAGTAGTATTCTGGCTAGCGGGACCCCAGATACGCAGTATTTT